The next 2 T cell receptor beta chains were all read from a single sample in a study of shared clonotypes between healthy human individuals. The table came from immunoSEQ multiplex PCR; TCRdb's copy has only in-frame clones and leaves some out. Among 1,500,000 or so clones, 98% were seen once, and the ten largest hold over 0.3%. Specimen: naive CD4+ T cells sorted from blood. The sample's subset: CD45RA+ positively selected. These receptors were obtained from a man in his thirties or forties in good health.

The chain has TRBV10-1 and TRBJ2-2; no reliable D call. CDR3 size: 12 residues. Trimming pared 6 bases from V and 1 base from J, leaving 3 bases between. Germline CDR1 WNHNN, CDR2 SYGVQD (reference sequence). The CDR3 region is CASRGNTGELFF. The CDR3 DNA is TGCGCCAGCAGGGGGAACACCGGGGAGCTGTTTTTT.

This clone was detected only once. The rearrangement joins TRBV5-4 to TRBJ2-7; the match to TRBD1 covers 8 bases. This CDR3 is built from 14 residues. V dropped 3 bases and J dropped 4; count of bases not matched to a gene: 6. Germline V lookup: CDR1 SGHNT, CDR2 YYREEE (reference sequence). This chain's CDR3 is CASSSGQGKYEQYF. CDR3 sequence (DNA): TGTGCCAGCAGCTCAGGACAGGGAAAATACGAGCAGTACTTC.